Listed here is a single T cell receptor (beta chain). Per the germline V gene, CDR1 is SGHRS and CDR2 is YFSETQ. Trimming stripped 3 bases from V and 5 bases from J, with 3 bases between. The CDR3 contains 11 residues. These data originate in a study of blood T cell repertoires in COVID-19. Authors' data handling: Quantification of nucleated cells was approximated via reference gene primer amplification. Sequencing used immunoSEQ multiplex PCR; TCRdb keeps in-frame clones, though not all of them. The V and J calls and the clone size are those of that table, but D and trimming were determined from the DNA. This sample yields about 130,000 clones, of which 88% are seen a single time; 9% to 12% belongs to the top ten.

The origin of this receptor is a middle-aged man with acute or convalescent COVID-19. Sequencing used peripheral blood. The chain is built from TRBV5-1 and TRBJ2-1; D remains unclear. CDR3 protein: CASSSDNEQFF. DNA of the CDR3: TGCGCCAGCAGCTCGGACAATGAGCAGTTCTTC.